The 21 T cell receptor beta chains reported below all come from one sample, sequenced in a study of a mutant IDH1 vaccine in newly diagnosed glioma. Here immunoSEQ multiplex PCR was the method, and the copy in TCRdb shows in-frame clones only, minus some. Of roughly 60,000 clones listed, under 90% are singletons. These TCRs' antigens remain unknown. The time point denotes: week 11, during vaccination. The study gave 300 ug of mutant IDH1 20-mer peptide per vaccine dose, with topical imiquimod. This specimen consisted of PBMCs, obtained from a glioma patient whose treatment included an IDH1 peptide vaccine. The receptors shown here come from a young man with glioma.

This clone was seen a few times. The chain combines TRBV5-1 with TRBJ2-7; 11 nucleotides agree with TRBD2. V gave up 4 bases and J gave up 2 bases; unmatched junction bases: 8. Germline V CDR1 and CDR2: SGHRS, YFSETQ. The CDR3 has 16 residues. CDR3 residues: CASSVLAGGAPYEQYF. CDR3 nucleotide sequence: TGCGCCAGCAGCGTTCTAGCGGGGGGCGCTCCCTACGAGCAGTACTTC. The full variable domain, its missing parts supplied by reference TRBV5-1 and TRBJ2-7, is KAGVTQTPRYLIKTRGQQVTLSCSPISGHRSVSWYQQTPGQGLQFLFEYFSETQRNKGNFPGRFSGRQFSNSRSEMNVSTLELGDSALYLCASSVLAGGAPYEQYFGPGTRLTVT.

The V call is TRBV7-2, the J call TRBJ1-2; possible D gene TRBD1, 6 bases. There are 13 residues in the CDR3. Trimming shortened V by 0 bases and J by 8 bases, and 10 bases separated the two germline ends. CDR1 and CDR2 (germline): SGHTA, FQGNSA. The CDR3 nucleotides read TGTGCCAGCAGCTTAGCGGGACAATACGGCTACACCTTC. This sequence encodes CASSLAGQYGYTF.

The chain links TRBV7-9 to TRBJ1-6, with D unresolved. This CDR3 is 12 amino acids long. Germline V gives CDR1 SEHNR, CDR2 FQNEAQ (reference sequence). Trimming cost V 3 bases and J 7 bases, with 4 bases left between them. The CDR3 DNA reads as TGTGCCAGCAGCTTTGTGAATTCACCCCTCCACTTT. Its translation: CASSFVNSPLHF.

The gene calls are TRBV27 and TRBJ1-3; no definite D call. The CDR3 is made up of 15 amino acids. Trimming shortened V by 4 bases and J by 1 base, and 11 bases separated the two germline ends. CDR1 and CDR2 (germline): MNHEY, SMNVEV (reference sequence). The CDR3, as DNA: TGTGCCAGCAGTTCCCGGGCCCCTTCTGGAAACACCATATATTTT. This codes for CASSSRAPSGNTIYF.

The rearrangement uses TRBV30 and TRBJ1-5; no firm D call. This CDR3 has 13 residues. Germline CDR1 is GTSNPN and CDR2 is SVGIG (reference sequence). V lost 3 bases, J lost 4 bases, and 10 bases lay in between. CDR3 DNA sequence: TGTGCCTGGAGGTTGAGTCGAAATCAGCCCCAGCATTTT. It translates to CAWRLSRNQPQHF.

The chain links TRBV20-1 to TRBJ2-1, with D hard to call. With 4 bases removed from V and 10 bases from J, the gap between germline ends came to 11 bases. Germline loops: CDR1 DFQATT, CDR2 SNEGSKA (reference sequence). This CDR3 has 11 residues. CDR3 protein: CSATPGREQFF. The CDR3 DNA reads TGCAGTGCTACGCCGGGTCGCGAGCAGTTCTTC.

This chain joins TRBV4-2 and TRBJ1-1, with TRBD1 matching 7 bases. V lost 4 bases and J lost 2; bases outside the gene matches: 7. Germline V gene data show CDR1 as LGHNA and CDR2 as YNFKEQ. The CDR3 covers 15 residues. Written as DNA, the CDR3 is TGTGCCAGCAGCCTCCCCGGGACAGCCAACACTGAAGCTTTCTTT. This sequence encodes CASSLPGTANTEAFF.

The CDR3 DNA reads as TGTGCCAGCAGCTTGCTCGGCGGTTCTCCCTACGAGCAGTACTTC. As protein: CASSLLGGSPYEQYF. The chain recombines TRBV5-4 with TRBJ2-7; D not resolved. Per germline, CDR1 SGHNT and CDR2 YYREEE (reference sequence). The CDR3 spans 15 residues. V was cut by 1 base and J by 2 bases, with 13 bases left in between.

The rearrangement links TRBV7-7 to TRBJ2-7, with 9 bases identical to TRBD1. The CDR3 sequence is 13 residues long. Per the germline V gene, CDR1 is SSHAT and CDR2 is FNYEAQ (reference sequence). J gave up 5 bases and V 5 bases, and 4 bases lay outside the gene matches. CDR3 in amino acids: CASSTGTGNEQYF. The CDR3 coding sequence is TGTGCCAGCAGCACAGGGACAGGGAACGAGCAGTACTTC.

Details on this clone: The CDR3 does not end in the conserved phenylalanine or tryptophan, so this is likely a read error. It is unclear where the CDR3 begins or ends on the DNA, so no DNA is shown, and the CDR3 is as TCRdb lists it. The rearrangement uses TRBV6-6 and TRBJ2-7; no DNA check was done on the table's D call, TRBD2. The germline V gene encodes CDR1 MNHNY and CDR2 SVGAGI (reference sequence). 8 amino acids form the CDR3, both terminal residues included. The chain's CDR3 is CASSSSAI.

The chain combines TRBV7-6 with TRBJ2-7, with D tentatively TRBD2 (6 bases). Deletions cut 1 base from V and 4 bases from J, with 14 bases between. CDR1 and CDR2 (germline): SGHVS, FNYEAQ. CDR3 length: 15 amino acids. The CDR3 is CASSLEAGSNYEQYF. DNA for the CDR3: TGTGCCAGCAGCTTAGAGGCGGGATCGAATTACGAGCAGTACTTC. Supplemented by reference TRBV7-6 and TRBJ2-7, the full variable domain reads GAGVSQSPRYKVTKRGQDVALRCDPISGHVSLYWYRQALGQGPEFLTYFNYEAQQDKSGLPNDRFSAERPEGSISTLTIQRTEQRDSAMYRCASSLEAGSNYEQYFGPGTRLTVT.

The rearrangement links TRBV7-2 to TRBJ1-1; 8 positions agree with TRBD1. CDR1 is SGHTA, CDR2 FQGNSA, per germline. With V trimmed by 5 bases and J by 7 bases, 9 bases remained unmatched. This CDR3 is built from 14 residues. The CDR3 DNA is TGTGCCAGCAGCCTTCACAGGGGGATCGATGAAGCTTTCTTT. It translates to CASSLHRGIDEAFF.

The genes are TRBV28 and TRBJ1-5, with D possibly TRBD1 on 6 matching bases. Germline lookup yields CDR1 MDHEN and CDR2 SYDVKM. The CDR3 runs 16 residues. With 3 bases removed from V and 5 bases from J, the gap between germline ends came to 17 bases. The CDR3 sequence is CASSFFLGAEDQPQHF. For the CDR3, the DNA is TGTGCCAGCAGTTTCTTTCTGGGGGCTGAGGATCAGCCCCAGCATTTT.

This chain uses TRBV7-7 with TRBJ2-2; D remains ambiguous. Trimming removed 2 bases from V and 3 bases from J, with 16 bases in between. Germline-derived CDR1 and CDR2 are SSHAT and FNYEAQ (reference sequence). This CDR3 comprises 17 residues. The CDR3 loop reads CASSLLPGRRDTGELFF. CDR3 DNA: TGTGCCAGCAGCTTATTACCTGGCAGACGAGACACCGGGGAGCTGTTTTTT.

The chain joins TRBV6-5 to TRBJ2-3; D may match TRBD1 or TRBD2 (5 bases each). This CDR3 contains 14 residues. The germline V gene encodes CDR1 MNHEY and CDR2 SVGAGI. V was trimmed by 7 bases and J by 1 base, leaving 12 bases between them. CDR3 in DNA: TGTGCCAGCATGAGGGGAGTGGGCACAGATACGCAGTATTTT. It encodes CASMRGVGTDTQYF.

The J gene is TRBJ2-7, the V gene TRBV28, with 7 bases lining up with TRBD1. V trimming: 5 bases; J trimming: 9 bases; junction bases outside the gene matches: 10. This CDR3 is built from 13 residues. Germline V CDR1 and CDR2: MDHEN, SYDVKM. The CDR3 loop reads CASSTNRGLWQYF. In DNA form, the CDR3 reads TGTGCCAGCAGTACGAACAGGGGCCTCTGGCAGTACTTC.

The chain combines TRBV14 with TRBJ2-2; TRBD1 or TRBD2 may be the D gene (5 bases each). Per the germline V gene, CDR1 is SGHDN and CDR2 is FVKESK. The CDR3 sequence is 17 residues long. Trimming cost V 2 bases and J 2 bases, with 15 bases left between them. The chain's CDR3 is CASSQMGEPTNTGELFF. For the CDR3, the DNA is TGTGCCAGCAGCCAAATGGGGGAGCCTACAAACACCGGGGAGCTGTTTTTT.

The CDR3 sequence is CASSLVGRGYTF. In DNA, the CDR3 is TGTGCCAGCAGTTTGGTAGGGAGGGGCTACACCTTC. The chain uses TRBV28 and TRBJ1-2; D gene uncertain. The V and J ends lost 3 bases and 8 bases respectively, with 10 bases between them. The CDR3 loop spans 12 amino acids. Germline V gene data show CDR1 as MDHEN and CDR2 as SYDVKM.

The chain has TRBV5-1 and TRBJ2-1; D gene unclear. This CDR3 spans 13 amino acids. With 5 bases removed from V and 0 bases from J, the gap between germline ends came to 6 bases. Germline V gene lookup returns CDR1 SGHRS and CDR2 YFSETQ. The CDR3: CASSRDSYNEQFF. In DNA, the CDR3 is TGCGCCAGCAGTCGCGACTCCTACAATGAGCAGTTCTTC.

CDR3 protein: CASSQQRNTEAFF. DNA for the CDR3: TGTGCCAGCAGTCAACAGCGGAACACTGAAGCTTTCTTT. The V call is TRBV6-5, the J call TRBJ1-1; D call uncertain. The CDR3 consists of 13 residues. Trimming took off 5 bases at V and 1 base at J, with 8 bases between the two ends. Germline CDR1 reads MNHEY; CDR2 reads SVGAGI.

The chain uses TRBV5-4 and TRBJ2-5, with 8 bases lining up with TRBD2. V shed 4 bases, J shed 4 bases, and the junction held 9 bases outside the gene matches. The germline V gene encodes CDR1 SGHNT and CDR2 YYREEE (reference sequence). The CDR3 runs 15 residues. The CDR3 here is CASSTPGLELETQYF. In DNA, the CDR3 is TGTGCCAGCAGCACTCCGGGACTAGAATTAGAGACCCAGTACTTC.